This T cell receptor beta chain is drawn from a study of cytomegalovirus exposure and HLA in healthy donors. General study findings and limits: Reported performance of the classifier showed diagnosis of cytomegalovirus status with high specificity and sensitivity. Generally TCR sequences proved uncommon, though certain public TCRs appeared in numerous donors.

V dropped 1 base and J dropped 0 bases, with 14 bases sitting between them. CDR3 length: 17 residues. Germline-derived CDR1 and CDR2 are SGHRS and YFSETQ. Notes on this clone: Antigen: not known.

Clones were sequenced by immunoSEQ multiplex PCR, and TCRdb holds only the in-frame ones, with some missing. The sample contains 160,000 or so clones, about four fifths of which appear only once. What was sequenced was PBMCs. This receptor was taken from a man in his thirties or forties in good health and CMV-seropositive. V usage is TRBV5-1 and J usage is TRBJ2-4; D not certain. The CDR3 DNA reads TGCGCCAGCAGCTTGAAGGAGCTGGGTGGAGCCAAAAACATTCAGTACTTC. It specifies CASSLKELGGAKNIQYF.